These 29 T cell receptor beta chains were sequenced from one sample in a study of T cell clones after liver transplantation. TCRdb's table, derived via immunoSEQ multiplex PCR, lists solely in-frame clones and lacks some. Of about 74,000 clones in the sample, around 80% were seen once. Sequences were derived from CD4+ T cells from blood, sampled before liver transplant. Receptors were obtained from a human donor who received a liver transplant.

The chain has TRBV18 and TRBJ2-7; a weak D match, TRBD2 (6 bases). This CDR3 has 16 amino acids. Trimming pared 4 bases from V and 4 bases from J, leaving 20 bases between. Per the germline V gene, CDR1 is KGHSH and CDR2 is LQKENI. The CDR3 DNA is TGTGCCAGCTCACAAACCGGAGGGACCGCGAGTTACGAGCAGTACTTC. Its translation: CASSQTGGTASYEQYF. Full variable domain (missing parts from reference TRBV18 and TRBJ2-7): NAGVMQNPRHLVRRRGQEARLRCSPMKGHSHVYWYRQLPEEGLKFMVYLQKENIIDESGMPKERFSAEFPKEGPSILRIQQVVRGDSAAYFCASSQTGGTASYEQYFGPGTRLTVT.

This clone was picked up a small number of times. The J gene is TRBJ2-7, the V gene TRBV2; D is uncertain. The CDR3 is 15 residues long. V lost 2 bases to trimming and J lost 4 bases, with 15 bases between them. CDR1 is SNHLY, CDR2 FYNNEI, per germline. CDR3 DNA: TGTGCCAGCAGTGAAATTTTCCTCTCCAGATACGAGCAGTACTTC. It encodes CASSEIFLSRYEQYF.

The rearrangement uses TRBV6-5 and TRBJ1-1; D is unclear. The germline V gene encodes CDR1 MNHEY and CDR2 SVGAGI. Trimming left V 0 bases short and J 2 bases short, with 10 bases between. This CDR3 is 15 amino acids long. CDR3 in DNA: TGTGCCAGCAGTTACTCTGGGCAGTTTAACACTGAAGCTTTCTTT. It yields the protein CASSYSGQFNTEAFF.

The V gene is TRBV5-1, the J gene TRBJ1-3; D uncertain. CDR3 size: 14 residues. Germline V gene data show CDR1 as SGHRS and CDR2 as YFSETQ. V was pared by 5 bases and J by 1 base, with 10 bases between. Here the CDR3 DNA reads TGCGCCAGCAGGGACGGTCTTTCTGGAAACACCATATATTTT. This sequence encodes CASRDGLSGNTIYF.

This chain links TRBV15 with TRBJ2-5; D is undetermined. CDR3 length: 13 residues. The ends were cut back, 0 bases at V and 4 bases at J, with 6 bases in the middle. Germline CDR1 reads LNHNV; CDR2 reads YYDKDF (reference sequence). The CDR3 region has the DNA TGTGCCACCAGCAGAGATCGGCGAGAGACCCAGTACTTC. Encoded protein: CATSRDRRETQYF.

This clone turned up a few times. The chain is built from TRBV11-2 and TRBJ1-2; 11 bases are shared with TRBD1. V lost 5 bases to trimming and J lost 5 bases; unmatched junction nucleotides: 4. The V gene's germline CDR1 is SGHAT and CDR2 FQNNGV. The CDR3 spans 14 residues. The CDR3: CASSLGTGGYGYTF. In DNA, the CDR3 is TGTGCCAGCAGCCTGGGGACAGGGGGATATGGCTACACCTTC.

The chain is built from TRBV7-9 and TRBJ2-3; D is undetermined. The V end lost 1 base, the J end lost 3 bases, and 5 bases lay between the germline ends. Germline CDR1 and CDR2: SEHNR and FQNEAQ (reference sequence). The CDR3 spans 13 residues. The CDR3 sequence: CASSLDPTDTQYF. CDR3 bases: TGTGCCAGCAGCTTAGACCCTACAGATACGCAGTATTTT.

The J gene is TRBJ2-3, the V gene TRBV6-5; a possible D gene is TRBD2 (5 bases). The CDR3 covers 14 residues. Trimming took 2 bases from V and 1 from J, leaving 7 bases between them. Germline loops: CDR1 MNHEY, CDR2 SVGAGI. CDR3 amino acids: CASSYALGTDTQYF. The DNA for the CDR3 is TGTGCCAGCAGTTACGCACTAGGCACAGATACGCAGTATTTT.

The chain combines TRBV28 with TRBJ1-3, with no clear D. The V gene lost 9 bases and the J gene lost 4 bases, with 16 bases spanning the gap. CDR1 and CDR2 (germline): MDHEN, SYDVKM. This CDR3 is 14 amino acids long. The DNA of the CDR3 is TGTGCCAGTACCCTTCACATCACGGGAAACACCATATATTTT. Amino acid sequence: CASTLHITGNTIYF.

V and J are TRBV28 and TRBJ1-5; D is unclear. V dropped 5 bases and J dropped 5 bases, with 10 bases sitting between them. CDR3 size: 13 residues. Germline V gene sequence: CDR1 MDHEN, CDR2 SYDVKM. CDR3 loop: CASSTWPDQPQHF. The DNA for the CDR3 is TGTGCCAGCAGTACCTGGCCTGATCAGCCCCAGCATTTT.

In its sample, this clone ranks as medium-sized (0.01 to 0.1%). This chain's CDR3 is CASSPGPPGEQYF. The CDR3 coding sequence is TGTGCCAGCAGCCCCGGCCCCCCTGGGGAGCAGTACTTC. The chain links TRBV7-3 to TRBJ2-7; D unclear. CDR3 size: 13 residues. Germline CDR1 reads SGHTA; CDR2 reads FQGTGA. With 5 bases removed from V and 7 bases from J, the gap between germline ends came to 15 bases. Full variable domain (outside the CDR3, taken from reference TRBV7-3 and TRBJ2-7): GAGVSQTPSNKVTEKGKYVELRCDPISGHTALYWYRQSLGQGPEFLIYFQGTGAADDSGLPNDRFFAVRPEGSVSTLKIQRTERGDSAVYLCASSPGPPGEQYFGPGTRLTVT.

The chain joins TRBV7-2 to TRBJ2-3; 7 nucleotides match TRBD1. The CDR3 is 15 residues long. Germline trimming cut 0 bases from V and 4 bases from J; bases unmatched to any gene: 4. The germline V gene encodes CDR1 SGHTA and CDR2 FQGNSA. CDR3 sequence: CASSLAGQGADTQYF. The CDR3 bases are TGTGCCAGCAGCTTAGCCGGGCAGGGGGCAGATACGCAGTATTTT.

This sequence joins TRBV5-1 and TRBJ2-3; possible D gene TRBD2, 5 bases. CDR1 and CDR2 from the germline V gene are SGHRS and YFSETQ. V lost 2 bases, J lost 6 bases, and 10 bases lay in between. CDR3 length: 13 residues. The CDR3, as DNA: TGCGCCAGCAGCTTAACGGTAGCGGATACGCAGTATTTT. This gives the protein CASSLTVADTQYF.

As DNA, the CDR3 is TGTGCCACCAATCTCGATTATTCGGGAGTAGATACGCAGTATTTT. Its protein is CATNLDYSGVDTQYF. The chain couples TRBV6-6 to TRBJ2-3; the D gene is possibly TRBD2 (6 bases). V lost 10 bases to trimming and J lost 5 bases, with 22 bases between them. Germline CDR1 MNHNY, CDR2 SVGAGI (reference sequence). The CDR3 loop spans 15 amino acids.

The rearrangement links TRBV28 to TRBJ2-7; D call uncertain. The CDR3 loop spans 16 amino acids. Trimming took 3 bases from V and 1 from J, leaving 16 bases between them. Looked up from germline, CDR1 is MDHEN and CDR2 is SYDVKM. The CDR3: CASSLATLSLSYEQYF. The CDR3 bases are TGTGCCAGCAGTTTGGCCACCTTAAGTCTATCCTACGAGCAGTACTTC.

Only a few counts were recorded for this clone. As DNA, the CDR3 is TGTGCCAGCAGAACCCTACAGGGAATCTATGGCTACACCTTC. Amino acid sequence: CASRTLQGIYGYTF. The V gene is TRBV6-5, the J gene TRBJ1-2; possible D gene TRBD1, 6 bases. The CDR3 sequence is 14 residues long. Germline CDR1 MNHEY, CDR2 SVGAGI. V lost 6 bases, J lost 4 bases, and 15 bases lay in between.

Regarding this clone: Other DNA sequences in this sample translate to the same CDR3. The chain uses TRBV18 and TRBJ2-7, with TRBD1 identical over 11 bases. Germline lookup yields CDR1 KGHSH and CDR2 LQKENI. V dropped 3 bases and J dropped 3; count of bases not matched to a gene: 1. The CDR3 covers 14 residues. This chain's CDR3 is CASSPGTGGYEQYF. DNA of the CDR3: TGTGCCAGCTCACCGGGGACAGGGGGCTACGAGCAGTACTTC.

The J gene is TRBJ2-3, the V gene TRBV7-2, with D uncertain. Germline V gene lookup returns CDR1 SGHTA and CDR2 FQGNSA. With 1 base removed from V and 4 bases from J, the gap between germline ends came to 15 bases. The CDR3 has 16 residues. The CDR3 nucleotides read TGTGCCAGCAGCTTAGGGATGGATTACGGCGCAGATACGCAGTATTTT. Protein sequence: CASSLGMDYGADTQYF.

This clone was seen only once. This chain uses TRBV28 with TRBJ1-1, with TRBD1 identical over 7 bases. This CDR3 has 13 amino acids. Germline V gene lookup returns CDR1 MDHEN and CDR2 SYDVKM. J was trimmed by 4 bases and V by 3 bases; bases with no gene match: 2. The CDR3 coding sequence is TGTGCCAGCAGTTTGGCAGGGGGCACTGAAGCTTTCTTT. It yields the protein CASSLAGGTEAFF. Based on the CDR3 plus reference TRBV28 and TRBJ1-1, the full variable domain is DVKVTQSSRYLVKRTGEKVFLECVQDMDHENMFWYRQDPGLGLRLIYFSYDVKMKEKGDIPEGYSVSREKKERFSLILESASTNQTSMYLCASSLAGGTEAFFGQGTRLTVV.

The chain joins TRBV6-5 to TRBJ2-2; 8 bases fit TRBD2. CDR3 length equals 13 residues. Germline V gene lookup returns CDR1 MNHEY and CDR2 SVGAGI. J was trimmed by 6 bases and V by 6 bases; bases with no gene match: 3. CDR3 in amino acids: CASSPGGAGELFF. The CDR3 DNA reads TGTGCCAGCAGCCCCGGGGGGGCCGGGGAGCTGTTTTTT.

This chain joins TRBV7-9 and TRBJ1-1, with 9 positions matching TRBD1. Trimming cost V 3 bases and J 1 base; bases outside gene matches: 0. This CDR3 region has 14 residues. Per the germline V gene, CDR1 is SEHNR and CDR2 is FQNEAQ (reference sequence). CDR3 in amino acids: CASSLGQGNTEAFF. Here the CDR3 DNA reads TGTGCCAGCAGCTTGGGACAGGGGAACACTGAAGCTTTCTTT.

J is TRBJ2-3 and V is TRBV29-1; 8 bases are a match to TRBD1. The trim removed 6 bases at V and 3 bases at J, leaving 11 bases unmatched. The CDR3 totals 15 residues. Germline V gene data show CDR1 as SQVTM and CDR2 as ANQGSEA. The CDR3 region has the DNA TGCAGCGTCTCAGGGGGCGTCGGTCGAACAGATACGCAGTATTTT. Its translation is CSVSGGVGRTDTQYF.

This rearrangement joins TRBV5-1 to TRBJ2-2; D possibly matches TRBD1 or TRBD2 (5 bases each). The CDR3 has 15 amino acids. Germline V gene data show CDR1 as SGHRS and CDR2 as YFSETQ. With 4 bases removed from V and 0 bases from J, the gap between germline ends came to 10 bases. The CDR3 loop reads CASSPLGANTGELFF. Written as DNA, the CDR3 is TGCGCCAGCAGCCCCTTGGGGGCGAACACCGGGGAGCTGTTTTTT.

The chain combines TRBV6-4 with TRBJ1-1; no clear D. Trimming took off 4 bases at V and 3 bases at J, with 9 bases between the two ends. CDR3 length: 13 residues. Germline CDR1 and CDR2: MRHNA and SNTAGT. Here the CDR3 DNA reads TGTGCCAGCAGTGCCGGGCCGGACACTGAAGCTTTCTTT. This encodes CASSAGPDTEAFF.

The chain joins TRBV5-1 to TRBJ1-3, with TRBD1 matching 12 bases. Germline V gives CDR1 SGHRS, CDR2 YFSETQ. The J segment lost 7 bases and the V segment lost 4 bases, leaving 9 bases of the junction unmatched. The CDR3 length is 16 residues. CDR3 region: CASSHGTGGWSNTIYF. In nucleotides, the CDR3 is TGCGCCAGCAGCCACGGGACAGGGGGCTGGAGCAACACCATATATTTT.

The chain recombines TRBV5-1 with TRBJ1-4; maybe TRBD1 (6 bases). Trimming removed 5 bases from V and 2 bases from J, with 10 bases in between. The CDR3 loop spans 14 amino acids. Looked up from germline, CDR1 is SGHRS and CDR2 is YFSETQ. CDR3 sequence: CASRKDSTNEKLFF. CDR3 in DNA: TGCGCCAGCAGAAAGGACAGCACTAATGAAAAACTGTTTTTT.

This chain joins TRBV4-1 and TRBJ1-5; D is uncertain. Germline V gene lookup returns CDR1 MGHRA and CDR2 YSYEKL. The V end lost 1 base, the J end lost 0 bases, and 7 bases lay between the germline ends. The CDR3 runs to 15 residues. The CDR3 DNA is TGCGCCAGCAGCCAAGCTCGAGATAGCAATCAGCCCCAGCATTTT. Translating it yields CASSQARDSNQPQHF.

The V gene is TRBV25-1, the J gene TRBJ1-1; a weak D match, TRBD1 (6 bases). The V gene's germline CDR1 is MGHDK and CDR2 SYGVNS. With 3 bases removed from V and 0 bases from J, the gap between germline ends came to 11 bases. The CDR3 totals 15 residues. The CDR3, as DNA: TGTGCCAGCAGTGATATGACAGGATTGAACACTGAAGCTTTCTTT. Amino acid sequence: CASSDMTGLNTEAFF.

The chain couples TRBV11-2 to TRBJ2-3, with D hard to call. The germline V and J ends were trimmed by 2 bases and 0 bases, with 9 bases remaining between them. The CDR3 totals 15 residues. Per the germline V gene, CDR1 is SGHAT and CDR2 is FQNNGV. The CDR3 coding sequence is TGTGCCAGCAGCTTAACGTTATTAAGCACAGATACGCAGTATTTT. Translated, it gives CASSLTLLSTDTQYF.